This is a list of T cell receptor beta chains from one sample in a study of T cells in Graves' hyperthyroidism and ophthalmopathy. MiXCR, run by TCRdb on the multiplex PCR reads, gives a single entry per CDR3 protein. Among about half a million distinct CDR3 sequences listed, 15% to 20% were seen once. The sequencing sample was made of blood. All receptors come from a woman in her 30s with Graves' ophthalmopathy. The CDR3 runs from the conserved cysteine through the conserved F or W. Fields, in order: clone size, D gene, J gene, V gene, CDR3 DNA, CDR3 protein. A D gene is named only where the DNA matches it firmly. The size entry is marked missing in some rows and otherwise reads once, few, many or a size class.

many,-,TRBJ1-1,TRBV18,TGTGCCAGCTCACCACCAAACACTGAAGCTTTCTTT,CASSPPNTEAFF
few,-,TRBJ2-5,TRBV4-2,TGTGCCAGCAGCCAAGGGCCCGGGGGAGGCCAAGAGACCCAGTACTTC,CASSQGPGGGQETQYF
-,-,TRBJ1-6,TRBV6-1,TGTGCCAGCAGGGCTCGGGACCTTTTCGGTCTACCCCTCCACTTT,CASRARDLFGLPLHF
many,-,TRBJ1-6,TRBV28,TGTGCCAGCGTTGCCGCACCTGGGACGGGGAATTCACCCCTCCACTTT,CASVAAPGTGNSPLHF
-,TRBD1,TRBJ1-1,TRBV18,TGTGCCAGCTCACCACTATTCTCCGGGACAGAGCCGAACACTGAAGCTTTCTTT,CASSPLFSGTEPNTEAFF
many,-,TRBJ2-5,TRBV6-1,TGTGCCAGCATGGTGGGGGGTTCAAGAGAGACCCAGTACTTC,CASMVGGSRETQYF
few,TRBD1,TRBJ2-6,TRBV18,TGTGCCAGCTCAGCCGGGACAGCCCTCGTCCTGACTTTC,CASSAGTALVLTF
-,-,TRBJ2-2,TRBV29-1,TGCAGCGTTGAAGATAGGTGGGACTCAACCGGGGGGCTGTTTTTT,CSVEDRWDSTGGLFF
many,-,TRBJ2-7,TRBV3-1,TGTGCCAGCAGCCAAGATCTACTATTTCGCCACGAGCAGTACTTC,CASSQDLLFRHEQYF
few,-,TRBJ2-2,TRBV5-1,TGCGCCAGCAGAGGTCCGGGAGAGACCACCGGGGAGCTGTTTTTT,CASRGPGETTGELFF
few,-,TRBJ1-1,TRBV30,TGTGCCTGGATTTACGTGGTTGAAGCTTTCTTT,CAWIYVVEAFF
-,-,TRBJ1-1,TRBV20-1,TGCAGTGCTAGTCCTGAAGCTTTCTTT,CSASPEAFF
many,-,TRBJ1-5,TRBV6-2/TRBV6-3,TGTGCCAGCAGTACGACACAGGGTTTCAATCAGCCCCAGCATTTT,CASSTTQGFNQPQHF
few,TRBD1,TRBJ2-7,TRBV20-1,TGCAGTGCACCGGACAGGTCGAGCTCCTACGAGCAGTACTTC,CSAPDRSSSYEQYF
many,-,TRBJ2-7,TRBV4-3,TGCGCCAGCAGCCAAGTAAATGAGGCCCACGAGCAGTACTTC,CASSQVNEAHEQYF
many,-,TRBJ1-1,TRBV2,TGTGCCAGCAGTGACTGGTACACTGAAGCTTTCTTT,CASSDWYTEAFF
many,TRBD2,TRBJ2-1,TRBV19,TGTGCCACCCAGCAGACTAGCGGGATGAATGAGCAGTTCTTC,CATQQTSGMNEQFF
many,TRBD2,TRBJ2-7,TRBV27,TGTGCCAGCAGTTTGAGGGCCTCTACTAGCGGGAGGCCCTACGAGCAGTACTTC,CASSLRASTSGRPYEQYF
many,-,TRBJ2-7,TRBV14,TGTGCCAGCAGCCACAGGGAATCCTACGAGCAGTACTTC,CASSHRESYEQYF
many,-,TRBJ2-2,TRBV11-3,TGTGCCAGCAGCGGGAACACCGGGGAGCTGTTTTTT,CASSGNTGELFF
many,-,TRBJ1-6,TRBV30,TGTGCCTGGAGTCGGCTAAGAAATTCACCCCTCCACTTT,CAWSRLRNSPLHF
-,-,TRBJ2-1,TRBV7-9,TGTGCCAGCAGTCTCAAGGCTGTACTAGATGAGCAGTTCTTC,CASSLKAVLDEQFF
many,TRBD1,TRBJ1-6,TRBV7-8,TGTGCCAGCAGCGTCCCGGGACAGGGGGCCCCCCTCCACTTT,CASSVPGQGAPLHF
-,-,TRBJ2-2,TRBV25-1,TGTGCCAGCAAAGGACCCGACGTGGGTGGTTGGGGTCCGGGGGAGCTGTTTTTT,CASKGPDVGGWGPGELFF
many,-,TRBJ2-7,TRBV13,TGTGCCAGCAGCTTATACCTTGCGGACGAGCAGTACTTC,CASSLYLADEQYF
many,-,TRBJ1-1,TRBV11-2,TGTGCCAGCAGCTTAGTGAAGAGGGAAGCTTTCTTT,CASSLVKREAFF
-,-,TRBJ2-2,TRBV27,TGTGCCAGCAGCGCCTCTCGGGAGTACACCGGGGAGCTGTTTTTT,CASSASREYTGELFF
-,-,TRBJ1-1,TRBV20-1,TGCAGTGCTAGGACAGGTCTGAACACTGAAGCTTTCTTT,CSARTGLNTEAFF
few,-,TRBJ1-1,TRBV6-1,TGTGCCAGCAGTGAACCAAGGCAGGATGAGAACACTGAAGCTTTCTTT,CASSEPRQDENTEAFF
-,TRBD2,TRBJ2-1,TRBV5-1,TGCGCCAGCAGCTTGGGGGGACTAGCGGGAAAAATCAATGAGCAGTCCTTC,CASSLGGLAGKINEQSF
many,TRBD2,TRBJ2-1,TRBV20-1,TGCAGTGCCACGGGAGGGGGTCGAGGGGACAATGAGCAGTTCTTC,CSATGGGRGDNEQFF
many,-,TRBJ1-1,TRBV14,TGTGCCAGCAGCCAAGTAAGGGTCGCTGAAGCTTTCTTT,CASSQVRVAEAFF
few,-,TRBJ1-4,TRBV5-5,TGTGCCAGCAGCTTGGGAGCGAGTCCTAATGAAAAACTGTTTTTT,CASSLGASPNEKLFF
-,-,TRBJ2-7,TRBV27,TGTGCCAGCAGTTTATCCCCAGGATCGTTCTACGAGCAGTACTTC,CASSLSPGSFYEQYF
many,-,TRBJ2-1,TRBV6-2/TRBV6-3,TGTGCCAGCAGTTATCGACTGTACAATGAGCAGTTCTTC,CASSYRLYNEQFF
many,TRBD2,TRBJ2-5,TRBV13,TGTGCCAGCAGCTTCACTTACGCGGGGGTTCACCAAGAGACCCAGTACTTC,CASSFTYAGVHQETQYF
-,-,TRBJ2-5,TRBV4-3,TGCGCCAGCAGCCAAGCTTATTGGGGGATCCAAGAGACCCAGTACTTC,CASSQAYWGIQETQYF
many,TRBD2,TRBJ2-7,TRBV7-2,TGTGCCAGCAGCCTACTCGGGACTAGAAACGAGCAGTACTTC,CASSLLGTRNEQYF
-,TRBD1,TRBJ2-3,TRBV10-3,TGTGCCATCAAGTCAGGGACAGAGAACACAGATACGCAGTATTTT,CAIKSGTENTDTQYF
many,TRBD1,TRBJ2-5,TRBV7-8,TGTGCCAGCAGCCCCGAGGCAGGACAGGGCCAAGAGACCCAGTACTTC,CASSPEAGQGQETQYF
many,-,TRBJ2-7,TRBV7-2,TGTGCCAGCAGCTTCGACAGGAGCCCTTCCTACGAGCAGTACTTC,CASSFDRSPSYEQYF
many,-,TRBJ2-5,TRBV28,TGTGCCAGCAGTCCCGGGTGGGGGAGAGGAGAGACCCAGTACTTC,CASSPGWGRGETQYF
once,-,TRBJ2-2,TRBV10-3,TGTGCCATCAGTGAAGGGGGAAACACCGGGGAGCTGTTTTTT,CAISEGGNTGELFF
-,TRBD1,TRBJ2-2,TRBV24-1,TGTGCCACCTGTCGGACAGGGACTTTCGGGGAGCTGTTTTTT,CATCRTGTFGELFF
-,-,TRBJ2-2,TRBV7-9,TGTGCCAGCAGCGAACCCCGGGACAAATCCACCGGGGAGCTGTTTTTT,CASSEPRDKSTGELFF
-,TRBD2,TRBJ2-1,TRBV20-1,TGCAGTGCTAGGGGGCTAGCGGGAGATGTTTCCTACAATGAGCAGTTCTTC,CSARGLAGDVSYNEQFF